The clone carrying this T cell receptor beta chain was seen a few times. Its antigen remains unknown. Populations obtained by sorting all exceeded 98% purity. Since all of the isolated RNA was reverse transcribed, expressed TCRB transcripts were what got sequenced. Naive, central memory and regulatory T cell samples averaged about 3.5 million reads. Assay used: immunoSEQ multiplex PCR; TCRdb lists only in-frame clones, some missing. The sample has about 400,000 clones, approximately 12% seen once. Per the germline V gene, CDR1 is GTSNPN and CDR2 is SVGIG (reference sequence). With 5 bases clipped from V and 1 base from J, the junction kept 5 bases outside the gene matches. CDR3 size: 14 residues. The data were taken from a study of beta chain features in type 1 diabetes. Study-level points and caveats: Any HLA-type effect on TCRB rearrangement remained unresolved here. The naive, central memory and Treg TCRB repertoires showed an apparent similarity that was greater among patients than among healthy donors.

The sequence was obtained from a man between 18 and 29 years old in good health. V usage is TRBV30 and J usage is TRBJ2-4, with 7 bases lining up with TRBD1. The sequencing sample was made of naive CD4+ T cells from blood. In DNA form, the CDR3 reads TGTGCCTGGCGACAGGGTATGGCCAAAAACATTCAGTACTTC. Translated: CAWRQGMAKNIQYF. Based on the CDR3 plus reference TRBV30 and TRBJ2-4, the full variable domain is SQTIHQWPATLVQPVGSPLSLECTVEGTSNPNLYWYRQAAGRGLQLLFYSVGIGQISSEVPQNLSASRPQDRQFILSSKKLLLSDSGFYLCAWRQGMAKNIQYFGAGTRLSVL.